A selection of T cell receptor beta chains follows, all from one sample in a study of identifying expanded T cells in peripheral blood. Sequencing was performed with immunoSEQ multiplex PCR; in TCRdb, only in-frame clones are kept and a portion is missing. The profile shows tens of thousands of clones, approximately 88% of them singletons. The specimen sequenced was blood. These receptors originate from a person aged 18 to 75 in good health. Each CDR3 is given with its conserved first and last residue. Fields, in order: clone size, V gene, D gene, J gene, CDR3 protein, CDR3 DNA. D genes are given only for firm matches. For some rows the clone size is stated as once, few or many, or as a class when expanded; others skip it.

clone_size: .; v_call: TRBV20-1; d_call: .; j_call: TRBJ2-3; cdr3_aa: CSAGRPDTQYF; cdr3_nt: TGCAGTGCTGGCCGCCCAGATACGCAGTATTTT
clone_size: .; v_call: TRBV2; d_call: TRBD2; j_call: TRBJ2-5; cdr3_aa: CASSPGTSFETQYF; cdr3_nt: TGTGCCAGCAGCCCAGGGACTAGCTTTGAGACCCAGTACTTC
clone_size: .; v_call: TRBV7-9; d_call: TRBD1; j_call: TRBJ1-2; cdr3_aa: CASSSTGILYGYTF; cdr3_nt: TGTGCCAGCAGCTCGACAGGGATTCTTTATGGCTACACCTTC
clone_size: .; v_call: TRBV11-2; d_call: .; j_call: TRBJ2-1; cdr3_aa: CASSTTLQNEQFF; cdr3_nt: TGTGCCAGCAGCACGACTCTACAGAATGAGCAGTTCTTC
clone_size: .; v_call: TRBV7-9; d_call: .; j_call: TRBJ2-4; cdr3_aa: CASSLGSTGNIQYF; cdr3_nt: TGTGCCAGCAGCTTAGGTTCCACAGGGAACATTCAGTACTTC
clone_size: .; v_call: TRBV27; d_call: .; j_call: TRBJ1-1; cdr3_aa: CASSLAPTKNTEAFF; cdr3_nt: TGTGCCAGCAGTTTAGCCCCCACCAAGAACACTGAAGCTTTCTTT
clone_size: .; v_call: TRBV5-6; d_call: TRBD2; j_call: TRBJ2-1; cdr3_aa: CASSLVSGGPLLNEQFF; cdr3_nt: TGTGCCAGCAGCTTGGTGAGCGGGGGTCCTCTTCTCAATGAGCAGTTCTTC
clone_size: .; v_call: TRBV7-9; d_call: TRBD2; j_call: TRBJ2-5; cdr3_aa: CASSSRYEREEYF; cdr3_nt: TGTGCCAGCAGCTCCCGTTATGAGCGGGAGGAGTACTTC
clone_size: .; v_call: TRBV4-3; d_call: .; j_call: TRBJ1-2; cdr3_aa: CASSQAGGGNYGYTF; cdr3_nt: TGCGCCAGCAGCCAAGCTGGAGGCGGTAACTATGGCTACACCTTC
clone_size: .; v_call: TRBV11-2; d_call: .; j_call: TRBJ2-5; cdr3_aa: CASSTGYQETQYF; cdr3_nt: TGTGCCAGCAGCACAGGGTACCAAGAGACCCAGTACTTC
clone_size: .; v_call: TRBV5-4; d_call: .; j_call: TRBJ2-1; cdr3_aa: CASSSYTSYSYNEQFF; cdr3_nt: TGTGCCAGCAGCTCCTATACATCCTACTCCTACAATGAGCAGTTCTTC
clone_size: .; v_call: TRBV14; d_call: .; j_call: TRBJ2-1; cdr3_aa: CASSHEGYNEQFF; cdr3_nt: TGTGCCAGCAGCCATGAAGGTTACAATGAGCAGTTCTTC
clone_size: .; v_call: TRBV7-6; d_call: TRBD1; j_call: TRBJ1-1; cdr3_aa: CASSPWDRGNTEAFF; cdr3_nt: TGTGCCAGCAGCCCCTGGGACAGGGGGAACACTGAAGCTTTCTTT
clone_size: .; v_call: TRBV5-1; d_call: .; j_call: TRBJ2-2; cdr3_aa: CASSLDSTGELFF; cdr3_nt: TGCGCCAGCAGCTTGGACAGCACCGGGGAGCTGTTTTTT
clone_size: .; v_call: TRBV10-3; d_call: .; j_call: TRBJ1-1; cdr3_aa: CAISPADGGYGTEAFF; cdr3_nt: TGTGCCATCAGCCCCGCGGACGGGGGTTACGGCACTGAAGCTTTCTTT
clone_size: .; v_call: TRBV18; d_call: TRBD1; j_call: TRBJ2-7; cdr3_aa: CASSPNWGTGNEQYF; cdr3_nt: TGTGCCAGCTCACCAAACTGGGGGACAGGGAACGAGCAGTACTTC
clone_size: .; v_call: TRBV29-1; d_call: TRBD1; j_call: TRBJ2-2; cdr3_aa: CSALSGGAVDTGELFF; cdr3_nt: TGCAGCGCACTCTCAGGGGGCGCGGTGGACACCGGGGAGCTGTTTTTT
clone_size: once; v_call: TRBV4-1; d_call: TRBD1; j_call: TRBJ1-3; cdr3_aa: CASSQGTGGDTIYF; cdr3_nt: TGCGCCAGCAGCCAGGGGACAGGGGGAGACACCATATATTTT
clone_size: .; v_call: TRBV19; d_call: TRBD2; j_call: TRBJ2-1; cdr3_aa: CASSRPPSGRGEQFF; cdr3_nt: TGTGCCAGTAGCCGGCCGCCTAGCGGGAGGGGTGAGCAGTTCTTC
clone_size: .; v_call: TRBV30; d_call: .; j_call: TRBJ1-5; cdr3_aa: CAWGKRDRDQPQHF; cdr3_nt: TGTGCCTGGGGGAAAAGGGACCGAGATCAGCCCCAGCATTTT
clone_size: .; v_call: TRBV2; d_call: .; j_call: TRBJ2-1; cdr3_aa: CASSATGGGSSYYNEQFF; cdr3_nt: TGTGCCAGCAGTGCCACTGGGGGTGGATCTTCCTACTACAATGAGCAGTTCTTC
clone_size: .; v_call: TRBV7-9; d_call: .; j_call: TRBJ2-7; cdr3_aa: CASSLAGSSEQYF; cdr3_nt: TGTGCCAGCAGCTTAGCAGGGTCCAGCGAGCAGTACTTC
clone_size: .; v_call: TRBV19; d_call: .; j_call: TRBJ2-7; cdr3_aa: CATRDTDSYEQYF; cdr3_nt: TGTGCCACAAGGGACACGGACAGCTACGAGCAGTACTTC
clone_size: few; v_call: TRBV10-3; d_call: .; j_call: TRBJ1-1; cdr3_aa: CASTGGGTEAFF; cdr3_nt: TGTGCCAGCACAGGTGGAGGGACTGAAGCTTTCTTT
clone_size: .; v_call: TRBV14; d_call: .; j_call: TRBJ1-1; cdr3_aa: CASSRQRNTEAFF; cdr3_nt: TGTGCCAGCAGCCGACAGAGGAACACTGAAGCTTTCTTT
clone_size: once; v_call: TRBV2; d_call: .; j_call: TRBJ1-2; cdr3_aa: CASSEIENQGYTF; cdr3_nt: TGTGCCAGCAGTGAAATAGAGAATCAAGGCTACACCTTC
clone_size: once; v_call: TRBV14; d_call: TRBD1; j_call: TRBJ1-2; cdr3_aa: CASSQERGQYYGYTF; cdr3_nt: TGTGCCAGCAGCCAAGAGAGGGGGCAGTACTATGGCTACACCTTC
clone_size: .; v_call: TRBV18; d_call: .; j_call: TRBJ1-3; cdr3_aa: CASSRREPGTGNTIYF; cdr3_nt: TGTGCCAGCTCACGCCGGGAGCCAGGGACTGGAAACACCATATATTTT
clone_size: .; v_call: TRBV5-6; d_call: .; j_call: TRBJ2-2; cdr3_aa: CASSPYTGELFF; cdr3_nt: TGTGCCAGCAGCCCGTACACCGGGGAGCTGTTTTTT
clone_size: .; v_call: TRBV5-6; d_call: TRBD1; j_call: TRBJ2-2; cdr3_aa: CASSPDRDSTGELFF; cdr3_nt: TGTGCCAGCAGTCCAGACAGGGATAGCACCGGGGAGCTGTTTTTT
clone_size: .; v_call: TRBV5-4; d_call: .; j_call: TRBJ2-6; cdr3_aa: CASSLESGGANVLTF; cdr3_nt: TGTGCCAGCAGCTTGGAGTCTGGTGGGGCCAACGTCCTGACTTTC
clone_size: .; v_call: TRBV18; d_call: .; j_call: TRBJ1-1; cdr3_aa: CASSAGRGTEAFF; cdr3_nt: TGTGCCAGCTCCGCGGGCAGGGGCACTGAAGCTTTCTTT
clone_size: .; v_call: TRBV2; d_call: TRBD2; j_call: TRBJ2-7; cdr3_aa: CASSFRPPGGTGEQYF; cdr3_nt: TGTGCCAGCAGTTTTAGGCCACCGGGAGGGACGGGGGAGCAGTACTTC
clone_size: .; v_call: TRBV4-1; d_call: .; j_call: TRBJ2-3; cdr3_aa: CASSGQTDTQYF; cdr3_nt: TGCGCCAGCAGCGGCCAGACAGATACGCAGTATTTT
clone_size: .; v_call: TRBV10-3; d_call: .; j_call: TRBJ1-1; cdr3_aa: CAISAKRDGTEAFF; cdr3_nt: TGTGCCATCAGTGCGAAACGAGATGGCACTGAAGCTTTCTTT
clone_size: .; v_call: TRBV6-5; d_call: .; j_call: TRBJ1-3; cdr3_aa: CASSYRAGSGNTIYF; cdr3_nt: TGTGCCAGCAGTTACCGCGCGGGCTCTGGAAACACCATATATTTT
clone_size: .; v_call: TRBV10-3; d_call: TRBD1; j_call: TRBJ2-7; cdr3_aa: CAISESQGNYEQYF; cdr3_nt: TGTGCCATCAGTGAGTCACAGGGGAACTACGAGCAGTACTTC
clone_size: .; v_call: TRBV4-2; d_call: .; j_call: TRBJ1-2; cdr3_aa: CASSQDRLDVNYGYTF; cdr3_nt: TGTGCCAGCAGCCAAGATAGACTAGACGTTAACTATGGCTACACCTTC
clone_size: .; v_call: TRBV5-4; d_call: TRBD1; j_call: TRBJ2-3; cdr3_aa: CASSTGQGTEKGTDTQYF; cdr3_nt: TGTGCCAGCAGCACGGGACAGGGTACCGAGAAGGGCACAGATACGCAGTATTTT
clone_size: .; v_call: TRBV19; d_call: .; j_call: TRBJ1-4; cdr3_aa: CASSTQRQALYEKLFF; cdr3_nt: TGTGCCAGTAGTACCCAACGACAGGCTTTGTATGAAAAACTGTTTTTT
clone_size: .; v_call: TRBV5-1; d_call: .; j_call: TRBJ1-2; cdr3_aa: CASSLGWRTQGTYNYGYTF; cdr3_nt: TGCGCCAGCAGCTTGGGATGGCGGACCCAGGGTACTTATAACTATGGCTACACCTTC
clone_size: .; v_call: TRBV9; d_call: .; j_call: TRBJ1-3; cdr3_aa: CASSPATSSGNTIYF; cdr3_nt: TGTGCCAGCAGCCCAGCCACGTCCTCTGGAAACACCATATATTTT
clone_size: .; v_call: TRBV5-6; d_call: .; j_call: TRBJ1-2; cdr3_aa: CASSLGVHRGYTF; cdr3_nt: TGTGCCAGCAGCTTGGGGGTACATAGGGGCTACACCTTC
clone_size: .; v_call: TRBV29-1; d_call: TRBD2; j_call: TRBJ2-1; cdr3_aa: CSVEESGRAFPEQFF; cdr3_nt: TGCAGCGTTGAGGAAAGTGGGAGGGCTTTTCCTGAGCAGTTCTTC
clone_size: .; v_call: TRBV19; d_call: TRBD2; j_call: TRBJ2-2; cdr3_aa: CASSTRFSGTNTGELFF; cdr3_nt: TGTGCCAGTAGTACACGATTTAGCGGGACTAACACCGGGGAGCTGTTTTTT
clone_size: few; v_call: TRBV15; d_call: .; j_call: TRBJ1-6; cdr3_aa: CATSRDRRLQNSPLHF; cdr3_nt: TGTGCCACCAGCAGAGATCGTCGACTCCAAAATTCACCCCTCCACTTT
clone_size: few; v_call: TRBV10-3; d_call: TRBD1; j_call: TRBJ1-3; cdr3_aa: CASGQSGNTIYF; cdr3_nt: TGTGCCTCGGGACAGTCTGGAAACACCATATATTTT
clone_size: .; v_call: TRBV2; d_call: .; j_call: TRBJ1-5; cdr3_aa: CASSLQGGNQPQHF; cdr3_nt: TGTGCCAGCAGTCTACAGGGAGGTAATCAGCCCCAGCATTTT
clone_size: .; v_call: TRBV28; d_call: .; j_call: TRBJ1-6; cdr3_aa: CASRVGRLNSPLHF; cdr3_nt: TGTGCCAGCAGGGTGGGACGCCTTAATTCACCCCTCCACTTT
clone_size: .; v_call: TRBV9; d_call: .; j_call: TRBJ1-1; cdr3_aa: CASSVGFIIGENTEAFF; cdr3_nt: TGTGCCAGCAGCGTAGGTTTTATCATTGGGGAGAACACTGAAGCTTTCTTT
clone_size: .; v_call: TRBV7-9; d_call: .; j_call: TRBJ2-7; cdr3_aa: CASSLTSNYEQYF; cdr3_nt: TGTGCCAGCAGCTTAACGAGTAACTACGAGCAGTACTTC
clone_size: few; v_call: TRBV9; d_call: .; j_call: TRBJ2-2; cdr3_aa: CASSVEAPGITGELFF; cdr3_nt: TGTGCCAGCAGCGTAGAGGCTCCAGGGATCACCGGGGAGCTGTTTTTT
clone_size: .; v_call: TRBV5-4; d_call: .; j_call: TRBJ1-1; cdr3_aa: CASSLGGGTEAFF; cdr3_nt: TGTGCCAGCAGCTTGGGGGGGGGTACTGAAGCTTTCTTT
clone_size: few; v_call: TRBV19; d_call: TRBD1; j_call: TRBJ1-5; cdr3_aa: CASSTGTGVRPQHF; cdr3_nt: TGTGCCAGTAGTACCGGGACAGGCGTAAGGCCCCAGCATTTT
clone_size: .; v_call: TRBV29-1; d_call: .; j_call: TRBJ1-1; cdr3_aa: CSVEDLLRGNEAFF; cdr3_nt: TGCAGCGTTGAAGATCTTCTCAGGGGAAACGAAGCTTTCTTT